These 7 T cell receptor beta chains originate from one sample sequenced in a study of CD8+CD57+ T cells in acquired aplastic anemia listed by TCRdb under 2018. Expansion of CD8+CD57+ cells had been shown by flow cytometry in the patients chosen for sequencing. Sequencing took place on an Illumina HiSeq 2000. TCR beta VDJ combination and CDR3 sequence profiling used genomic DNA as the template. TCRdb itself trimmed the public reads at Q25 with fastp, ran MiXCR and retained productive beta chains. Each record represents a unique CDR3 protein, reported with the most common genes and DNA among its rows. The sample profile shows 200,000 to 300,000 distinct CDR3 sequences; 82% of them were found once. The ten largest clones add up to about two fifths of the sample. The sequenced sample was sorted CD4+, CD8+, or CD8+CD57+ T cells (not recorded which) from PBMCs. The receptors here all came from a human donor with aplastic anemia.

This clonotype has only a few counts. The limits of the CDR3 on the DNA are not certain, so only TCRdb's listed CDR3 is given. The J gene is TRBJ2-1, the V gene TRBV7-9; the table's D gene call, TRBD2, was not cross checked with the DNA. Germline lookup yields CDR1 SEHNR and CDR2 FQNEAQ (reference sequence). The CDR3 is 16 residues long, ends included. CDR3 sequence: CASSFPSAMSSSSQFF.

As to this clonotype: No conserved phenylalanine or tryptophan ends this CDR3, so it is likely a read error. No DNA is shown, since the ends of the CDR3 on it are uncertain; the CDR3 is the one TCRdb lists. The chain has TRBV7-2 and TRBJ2-3; TRBD1, the D gene given by the table, was not confirmed from the DNA. The CDR3 is made up of 13 amino acids, end residues included. CDR1 and CDR2 (germline): SGHTA, FQGNSA. The CDR3 region is CASSFGAGVTDTH.

The chain couples TRBV29-1 to TRBJ2-7; 9 bases are a match to TRBD2. The CDR3 contains 14 residues. The junction had 4 bases not matched to a gene; V was cut back by 4 bases and J by 0 bases. The germline V gene encodes CDR1 SQVTM and CDR2 ANQGSEA. The DNA for the CDR3 is TGCAGCGTTGCTAGCGGGACGAGCTCCTACGAGCAGTACTTC. Translated, it gives CSVASGTSSYEQYF.

The CDR3 sequence: CASSLEGVLDTQYF. CDR3 nucleotides: TGTGCCAGCAGCCTAGAGGGGGTTTTGGATACGCAGTATTTT. The V call is TRBV7-6, the J call TRBJ2-3; tentative D call: TRBD1 (6 bases). CDR3 size: 14 residues. V was shortened by 5 bases and J by 6 bases, with 15 bases between the two germline ends. Germline values: CDR1 SGHVS, CDR2 FNYEAQ. Using reference TRBV7-6 and TRBJ2-3 for the parts outside the CDR3, the full variable domain is GAGVSQSPRYKVTKRGQDVALRCDPISGHVSLYWYRQALGQGPEFLTYFNYEAQQDKSGLPNDRFSAERPEGSISTLTIQRTEQRDSAMYRCASSLEGVLDTQYFGPGTRLTVL.

Details on this clonotype: The conserved phenylalanine or tryptophan normally closing the CDR3 is absent here, so this likely arose from a read error. It is unclear where the CDR3 begins or ends on the DNA, so no DNA is shown, and the CDR3 is as TCRdb lists it. The chain carries TRBV2 and TRBJ1-2; TRBD1, the D gene given by the table, was not confirmed from the DNA. Germline V gene data show CDR1 as SNHLY and CDR2 as FYNNEI. The length of the CDR3 is 15 amino acids, counting both ends. The CDR3: CASSAGGGHEQVFGS.

J is TRBJ1-5 and V is TRBV2, with a weak D call TRBD1 (5 bases). The CDR3 runs to 13 residues. Between the trimmed V and J ends, which lost 10 bases and 13 bases, there was a span of 23 bases. Germline CDR1 reads SNHLY; CDR2 reads FYNNEI. The CDR3 loop reads CATGDDGNHTQHF. The CDR3 nucleotides are TGTGCCACTGGGGACGACGGCAATCATACGCAGCATTTT.

A remark on this clonotype: The conserved phenylalanine or tryptophan normally closing the CDR3 is absent here, so this likely arose from a read error. The DNA is left out, because the CDR3 cannot be placed on it with certainty; the CDR3 is given as TCRdb lists it. The rearrangement uses TRBV7-9 and TRBJ2-7; TRBD1, the table's D call, lacks a check against the DNA. Germline V gene lookup returns CDR1 SEHNR and CDR2 FQNEAQ (reference sequence). The CDR3 totals 13 residues, both ends included. The CDR3 sequence is CASSLRSGAGEQY.